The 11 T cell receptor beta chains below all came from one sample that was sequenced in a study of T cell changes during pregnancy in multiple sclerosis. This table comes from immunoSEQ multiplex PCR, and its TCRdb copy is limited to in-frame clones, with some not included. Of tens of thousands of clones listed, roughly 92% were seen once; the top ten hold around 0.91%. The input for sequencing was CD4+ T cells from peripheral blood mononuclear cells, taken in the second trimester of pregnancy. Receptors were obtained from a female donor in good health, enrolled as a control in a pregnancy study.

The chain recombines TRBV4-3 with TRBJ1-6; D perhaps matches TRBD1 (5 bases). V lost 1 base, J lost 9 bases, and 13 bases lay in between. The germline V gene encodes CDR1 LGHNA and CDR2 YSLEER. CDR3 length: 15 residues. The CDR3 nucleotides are TGCGCCAGCAGCCAAGGAAGGGGTACTGGTTCACCCCTCCACTTT. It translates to CASSQGRGTGSPLHF.

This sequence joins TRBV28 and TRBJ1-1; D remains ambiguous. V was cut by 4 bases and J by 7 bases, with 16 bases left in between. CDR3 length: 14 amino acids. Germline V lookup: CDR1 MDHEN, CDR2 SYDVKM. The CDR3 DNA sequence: TGTGCCAGCAGTTCCTCGGGAGGGCGACTTGAAGCTTTCTTT. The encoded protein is CASSSSGGRLEAFF.

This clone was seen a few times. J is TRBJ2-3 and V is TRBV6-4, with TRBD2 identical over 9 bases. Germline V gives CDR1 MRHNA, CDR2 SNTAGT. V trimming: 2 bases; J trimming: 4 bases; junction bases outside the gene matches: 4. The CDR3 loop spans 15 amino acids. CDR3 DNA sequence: TGTGCCAGCAGTGACAACGGCGGGGGGGCAGATACGCAGTATTTT. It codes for CASSDNGGGADTQYF.

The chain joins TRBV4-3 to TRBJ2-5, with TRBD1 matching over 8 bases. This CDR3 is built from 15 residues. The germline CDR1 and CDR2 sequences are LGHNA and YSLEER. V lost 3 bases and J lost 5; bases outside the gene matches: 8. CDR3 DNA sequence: TGCGCCAGCAGCCAGGCGACAGGGGCGGGGGAGACCCAGTACTTC. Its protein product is CASSQATGAGETQYF.

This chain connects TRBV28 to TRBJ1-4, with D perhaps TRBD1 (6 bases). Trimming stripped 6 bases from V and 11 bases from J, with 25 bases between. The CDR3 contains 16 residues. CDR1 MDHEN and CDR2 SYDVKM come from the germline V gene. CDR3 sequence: CASSSPMTGQPGKLFF. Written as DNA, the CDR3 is TGTGCCAGCAGCTCCCCGATGACAGGTCAGCCAGGGAAACTGTTTTTT. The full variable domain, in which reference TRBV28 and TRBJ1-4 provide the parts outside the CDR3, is DVKVTQSSRYLVKRTGEKVFLECVQDMDHENMFWYRQDPGLGLRLIYFSYDVKMKEKGDIPEGYSVSREKKERFSLILESASTNQTSMYLCASSSPMTGQPGKLFFGSGTQLSVL.

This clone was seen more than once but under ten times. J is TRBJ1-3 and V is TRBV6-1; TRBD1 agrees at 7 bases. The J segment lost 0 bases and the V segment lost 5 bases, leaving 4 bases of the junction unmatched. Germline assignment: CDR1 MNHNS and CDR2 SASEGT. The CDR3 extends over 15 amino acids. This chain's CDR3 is CASSIDRASGNTIYF. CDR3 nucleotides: TGTGCCAGCAGTATAGACAGGGCCTCTGGAAACACCATATATTTT.

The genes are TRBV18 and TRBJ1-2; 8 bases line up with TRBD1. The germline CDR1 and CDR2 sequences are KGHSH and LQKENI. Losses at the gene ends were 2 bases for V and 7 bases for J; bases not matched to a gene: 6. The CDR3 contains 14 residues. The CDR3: CASSPGYQGAGYTF. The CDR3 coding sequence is TGTGCCAGCTCACCAGGCTATCAGGGGGCTGGCTACACCTTC.

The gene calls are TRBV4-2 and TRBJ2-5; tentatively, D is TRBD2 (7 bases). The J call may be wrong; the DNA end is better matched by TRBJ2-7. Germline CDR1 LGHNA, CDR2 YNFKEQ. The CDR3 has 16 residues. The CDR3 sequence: CASSQALEGGGPEQYF. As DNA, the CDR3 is TGTGCCAGCAGCCAAGCCCTCGAGGGGGGAGGGCCCGAGCAGTACTTC.

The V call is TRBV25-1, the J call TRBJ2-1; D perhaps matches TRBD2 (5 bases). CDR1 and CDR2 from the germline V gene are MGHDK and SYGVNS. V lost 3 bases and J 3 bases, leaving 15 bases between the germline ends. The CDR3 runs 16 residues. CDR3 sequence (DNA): TGTGCCAGCAGTGATCCCACTAGACCGGTCTACAATGAGCAGTTCTTC. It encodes CASSDPTRPVYNEQFF.

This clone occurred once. This chain's CDR3 is CSVEDRTGAFRQLFF. The CDR3 region has the DNA TGCAGCGTTGAAGACAGGACAGGCGCCTTCCGACAACTGTTTTTT. The chain is built from TRBV29-1 and TRBJ1-4; 7 nucleotides agree with TRBD1. Germline CDR1 and CDR2: SQVTM and ANQGSEA. V lost 0 bases to trimming and J lost 12 bases; unmatched junction nucleotides: 13. This CDR3 has 15 amino acids. The full variable domain, rest sourced from reference TRBV29-1 and TRBJ1-4, is SAVISQKPSRDICQRGTSLTIQCQVDSQVTMMFWYRQQPGQSLTLIATANQGSEATYESGFVIDKFPISRPNLTFSTLTVSNMSPEDSSIYLCSVEDRTGAFRQLFFGSGTQLSVL.

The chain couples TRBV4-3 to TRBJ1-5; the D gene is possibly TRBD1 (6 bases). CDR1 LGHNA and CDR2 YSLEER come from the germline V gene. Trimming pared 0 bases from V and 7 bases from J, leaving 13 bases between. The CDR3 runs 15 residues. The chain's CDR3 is CASSQDHRVGQPQHF. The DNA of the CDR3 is TGCGCCAGCAGCCAAGATCACAGGGTAGGGCAGCCCCAGCATTTT.